This T cell receptor (beta chain) stems from a study of CD8 T cells in ankylosing spondylitis. Study-level results: Previously reported in reactive arthritis synovial fluid and blood were some of the motif variants. What appeared characteristic of ankylosing spondylitis blood was a TCR beta motif of eight highly homologous variants.

This clonotype was observed at least ten times. Its antigen is as yet unknown. The length of the CDR3 is 14 residues. Looked up from germline, CDR1 is DFQATT and CDR2 is SNEGSKA (reference sequence). Trimming shortened V by 5 bases and J by 3 bases, and 14 bases separated the two germline ends. It was by quantitative 5'-RACE with molecular barcodes that TCR beta libraries were made. TCRdb redid the calling of the 5' RACE reads with MiXCR, one entry per CDR3 protein. Seen here are about 340,000 distinct CDR3 sequences, roughly 8% observed once, and the top ten hold approximately 14%. The clonotype was recovered from a male donor with ankylosing spondylitis. The genes are TRBV20-1 and TRBJ1-3, with TRBD1 as a possible D gene (6 bases). Sequences were obtained from blood, either unsorted or a sorted T cell fraction (not recorded which). In nucleotides, the CDR3 is TGCAGTGCTGGGGGCGGCAGGGATGGAAACACCATATATTTT. Protein sequence: CSAGGGRDGNTIYF.